One and the same sample provided the 22 T cell receptor beta chains below, sequenced in a study of blood T cell repertoires in COVID-19 (dated by TCRdb to 2019 to 2021). Library preparation used the immunoSEQ multiplex PCR assay. Here the immuneACCESS table is served through TCRdb, limited to in-frame sequences with V and J called. Missing clones are a known gap in these copies; in checked studies unresolved V genes cover under half, and the rest lacks a known reason. This sample has about 130,000 clones in its table, and approximately 70% of those were observed once. Of the sample, around 2% falls within the top ten clones. Source material: peripheral blood. These receptors all stem from a woman in her 70s with acute or convalescent COVID-19.

The V and J genes are TRBV6-5 and TRBJ2-3; 9 positions agree with TRBD2. Germline V gene lookup returns CDR1 MNHEY and CDR2 SVGAGI. The CDR3 loop spans 15 amino acids. J lost 2 bases, V lost 5 bases, and 5 bases had no gene match. For the CDR3, the DNA is TGTGCCAGCAGTCTATTAGCGGGGGCCACAGATACGCAGTATTTT. Amino acids: CASSLLAGATDTQYF.

The J gene is TRBJ2-3, the V gene TRBV7-2; 12 bases line up with TRBD2. The CDR3 is 17 amino acids. Trimming cost V 1 base and J 4 bases; bases outside gene matches: 6. Germline CDR1 SGHTA, CDR2 FQGNSA. The CDR3 loop is CASSLVRTSGDPDTQYF. The CDR3 region has the DNA TGTGCCAGCAGCTTAGTTAGGACTAGCGGGGACCCAGATACGCAGTATTTT.

The rearrangement joins TRBV5-1 to TRBJ2-5; 7 bases fit TRBD2. V gave up 3 bases and J gave up 1 base; unmatched junction bases: 6. Looked up from germline, CDR1 is SGHRS and CDR2 is YFSETQ. The CDR3 loop spans 15 amino acids. The CDR3 reads CASSSSGAVQETQYF. The CDR3, as DNA: TGCGCCAGCAGCTCCAGCGGGGCTGTCCAAGAGACCCAGTACTTC.

V usage is TRBV10-2 and J usage is TRBJ1-2, with 7 bases fitting TRBD1. Trimming removed 5 bases from V and 5 bases from J; junction bases left unmatched: 5. The length of the CDR3 is 13 residues. The germline V gene encodes CDR1 WSHSY and CDR2 SAAADI. CDR3: CASSRQGEYGYTF. The DNA of the CDR3 is TGCGCCAGCAGTCGTCAGGGGGAGTATGGCTACACCTTC.

A note on this clone: Within the sample, other DNA sequences also encode this same CDR3. The rearrangement links TRBV30 to TRBJ1-5; D possibly corresponds to TRBD1 (5 bases). CDR3 size: 13 residues. V was shortened by 0 bases and J by 2 bases, with 5 bases between the two germline ends. Germline lookup yields CDR1 GTSNPN and CDR2 SVGIG (reference sequence). Here the CDR3 DNA reads TGTGCCTGGAGTGTAGGGGGCAATCAGCCCCAGCATTTT. This encodes CAWSVGGNQPQHF.

Written as DNA, the CDR3 is TGTGCCAGCAGTTTAAGGCTCGCGGGAACGCAGTATTTT. Its protein product is CASSLRLAGTQYF. The V call is TRBV28, the J call TRBJ2-3; D is perhaps TRBD2 (6 bases). Germline V lookup: CDR1 MDHEN, CDR2 SYDVKM. The CDR3 contains 13 residues. The ends were cut back, 2 bases at V and 9 bases at J, with 12 bases in the middle.

V is TRBV12-3 or TRBV12-4 and J is TRBJ1-3; unclear D gene. This CDR3 comprises 10 residues. The germline V and J ends were trimmed by 3 bases and 10 bases, with 4 bases remaining between them. The CDR3 protein is CASSFGTIYF. The CDR3 nucleotides are TGTGCCAGCAGTTTCGGGACCATATATTTT.

The sample holds a few counts of this clone. Relative to the germline gene, one junction end is altered; a read error may explain this. The V gene is TRBV7-7, the J gene TRBJ2-5; 8 bases line up with TRBD2. Germline CDR1 is SSHAT and CDR2 is FNYEAQ (reference sequence). This CDR3 is 14 amino acids long. The CDR3 here is CASSSGLAGETQYF. Here the CDR3 DNA reads TGTGCTAGCAGCTCCGGACTAGCCGGGGAGACCCAGTACTTC.

This clone has just a few counts. The gene calls are TRBV4-1 and TRBJ2-3, with 10 bases that match TRBD2. CDR3 length: 13 amino acids. Looked up from germline, CDR1 is MGHRA and CDR2 is YSYEKL. J gave up 6 bases and V 3 bases, and 0 bases lay outside the gene matches. For the CDR3, the DNA is TGCGCCAGCAGCCAGGGACTAGCGGATACGCAGTATTTT. It translates to CASSQGLADTQYF.

As for this clone: Distinct nucleotide sequences in the sample also encode this CDR3. This chain joins TRBV5-1 and TRBJ2-3; D uncertain. CDR3 length equals 14 residues. Germline loops: CDR1 SGHRS, CDR2 YFSETQ. Deletions cut 1 base from V and 0 bases from J, with 6 bases between. As DNA, the CDR3 is TGCGCCAGCAGCTTGCAGGCGAGCACAGATACGCAGTATTTT. Translation: CASSLQASTDTQYF.

This clone came up once. This chain links TRBV12-3 or TRBV12-4 with TRBJ1-1, with D perhaps TRBD1 (6 bases). Deletions cut 3 bases from V and 3 bases from J, with 8 bases between. The CDR3 is made up of 13 amino acids. The CDR3, as DNA: TGTGCCAGCAGTTTCCAGGGGCACACTGAAGCTTTCTTT. This encodes CASSFQGHTEAFF.

This clone was seen once. The CDR3 DNA reads as TGTGCCAGCAGCAAGGACAGATTTACCGGGGAGCTGTTTTTT. Encoded protein: CASSKDRFTGELFF. The rearrangement uses TRBV14 and TRBJ2-2; D is possibly TRBD1 (6 bases). The germline gives CDR1 SGHDN, CDR2 FVKESK. CDR3 length: 14 residues. Trimming took off 5 bases at V and 5 bases at J, with 12 bases between the two ends.

This clone was counted between two and nine times. This CDR3 reads CASKYSNQPQHF. The DNA of the CDR3 is TGTGCCAGTAAATATAGCAATCAGCCCCAGCATTTT. The V call is TRBV19, the J call TRBJ1-5; unclear D gene. The CDR3 totals 12 residues. Trimming took 7 bases from V and 0 from J, leaving 4 bases between them. The germline gives CDR1 LNHDA, CDR2 SQIVND (reference sequence).

This chain links TRBV19 with TRBJ1-3; 8 bases map to TRBD1. The trim removed 11 bases at V and 1 base at J, leaving 10 bases unmatched. Germline V gene data show CDR1 as LNHDA and CDR2 as SQIVND (reference sequence). This CDR3 contains 15 residues. This CDR3 is CASTWQGASGNTIYF. The CDR3 DNA reads TGTGCCTCCACCTGGCAGGGGGCTTCTGGAAACACCATATATTTT. Supplemented by reference TRBV19 and TRBJ1-3, the full variable domain reads DGGITQSPKYLFRKEGQNVTLSCEQNLNHDAMYWYRQDPGQGLRLIYYSQIVNDFQKGDIAEGYSVSREKKESFPLTVTSAQKNPTAFYLCASTWQGASGNTIYFGEGSWLTVV.

The V gene is TRBV30, the J gene TRBJ1-2; no reliable D call. Germline CDR1 is GTSNPN and CDR2 is SVGIG (reference sequence). The CDR3 runs 12 residues. The germline V and J ends were trimmed by 1 base and 8 bases, with 11 bases remaining between them. The CDR3 DNA reads TGTGCCTGGAGTGGGCCCACGGAGGGCTACACCTTC. It specifies CAWSGPTEGYTF.

In DNA form, the CDR3 reads TGTGCCAGCAGCCGAACCTCTAGCAATGAGCAGTTCTTC. Its protein is CASSRTSSNEQFF. The chain is built from TRBV7-9 and TRBJ2-1; no firm D call. In germline, CDR1 is SEHNR, CDR2 FQNEAQ (reference sequence). CDR3 length: 13 amino acids. Trimming shortened V by 5 bases and J by 6 bases, and 11 bases separated the two germline ends.

The rearrangement joins TRBV7-9 to TRBJ2-6; 9 positions agree with TRBD1. Germline V gene data show CDR1 as SEHNR and CDR2 as FQNEAQ (reference sequence). The CDR3 totals 17 residues. V was clipped by 4 bases and J by 3 bases; unmatched bases: 7. Written as DNA, the CDR3 is TGTGCCAGCAGCTCCACAGGGGGCGCAGGTGGGGCCAACGTCCTGACTTTC. It encodes CASSSTGGAGGANVLTF. The full variable domain, with the rest looked up from reference TRBV7-9 and TRBJ2-6, is DTGVSQNPRHKITKRGQNVTFRCDPISEHNRLYWYRQTLGQGPEFLTYFQNEAQLEKSRLLSDRFSAERPKGSFSTLEIQRTEQGDSAMYLCASSSTGGAGGANVLTFGAGSRLTVL.

This clone was seen only a few times. The CDR3 protein is CASSVGTGQTNQPQHF. DNA for the CDR3: TGTGCCAGCAGCGTCGGGACAGGACAAACCAATCAGCCCCAGCATTTT. The chain has TRBV11-1 and TRBJ1-5; 8 bases are a match to TRBD1. Trimming removed 5 bases from V and 3 bases from J; junction bases left unmatched: 9. Per the germline V gene, CDR1 is SGHAT and CDR2 is FQDESV (reference sequence). The CDR3 spans 16 residues.

The J gene is TRBJ1-1, the V gene TRBV3-1 (or the pseudogene TRBV3-2), with TRBD1 identical over 10 bases. The germline gives CDR1 LGHDT, CDR2 YNNKEL (reference sequence). This CDR3 has 15 amino acids. V was pared by 5 bases and J by 3 bases, with 6 bases of the junction left unmatched. This chain's CDR3 is CASSYLGTGDTEAFF. As DNA, the CDR3 is TGTGCCAGCAGCTACCTCGGGACAGGGGACACTGAAGCTTTCTTT.

This chain joins TRBV12-5 and TRBJ1-1, with 7 positions matching TRBD1. Germline CDR1 is LGHNT and CDR2 is FRNRAP. V was pared by 2 bases and J by 0 bases, with 12 bases of the junction left unmatched. This CDR3 spans 18 amino acids. The CDR3 sequence: CASGLLGTTGTVNTEAFF. CDR3 nucleotides: TGTGCTAGTGGTTTGTTGGGGACGACCGGGACAGTGAACACTGAAGCTTTCTTT.

The genes are TRBV7-3 and TRBJ2-7, with 8 bases fitting TRBD2. The V segment lost 6 bases and the J segment 2 bases; nucleotides outside the gene matches: 6. CDR3 size: 14 residues. Germline lookup yields CDR1 SGHTA and CDR2 FQGTGA. The CDR3: CASRTPGLAYEQYF. For the CDR3, the DNA is TGTGCCAGCAGAACTCCGGGACTAGCCTACGAGCAGTACTTC. The full variable domain, rest sourced from reference TRBV7-3 and TRBJ2-7, is GAGVSQTPSNKVTEKGKYVELRCDPISGHTALYWYRQSLGQGPEFLIYFQGTGAADDSGLPNDRFFAVRPEGSVSTLKIQRTERGDSAVYLCASRTPGLAYEQYFGPGTRLTVT.

Many counts were recorded for this clone. The J gene is TRBJ2-3, the V gene TRBV20-1; 12 bases map to TRBD2. Per germline, CDR1 DFQATT and CDR2 SNEGSKA (reference sequence). The CDR3 consists of 14 residues. The ends lost 6 bases at V and 4 bases at J; junction bases unmatched: 5. In DNA form, the CDR3 reads TGCAGTGCAAGTCTAGCGGGGGGGTCAGATACGCAGTATTTT. Encoded protein: CSASLAGGSDTQYF.